The rows below give T cell receptor beta chains drawn from one sample of a study of T-cell memory formation after mild COVID-19. TCRdb passed the 5' RACE reads through MiXCR, listing each CDR3 protein once. Seen here are almost 550,000 distinct CDR3 sequences, 20% observed once, and the top ten hold approximately 12%. Sequenced sample: PBMCs or a T cell subset sorted from them (not recorded which). Receptors were obtained from an adult woman who had mild COVID-19 (a few samples of this study predate the infection). Cell type and time point are not known. Both conserved end residues are part of each CDR3. A D gene is named only where the DNA matches it firmly. Expanded clones get a size class; other rows say once, few or many, or leave the size out.

>NA|TRBJ2-7|TRBD1|TRBV19
CASSRDRGRSEQYF
TGTGCCAGTAGCCGGGACAGGGGTAGGTCCGAGCAGTACTTC
>few|TRBJ2-7|NA|TRBV5-8
CASRWKGGSYEQYF
TGTGCCAGCAGATGGAAGGGGGGCTCCTACGAGCAGTACTTC
>few|TRBJ2-1|NA|TRBV7-9
CASSLALARDSYNEQFF
TGTGCCAGCAGCTTAGCGCTAGCCAGAGACTCCTACAATGAGCAGTTCTTC
>NA|TRBJ2-1|TRBD1|TRBV5-1
CASSLVPGTGGFEQFF
TGCGCCAGCAGCTTGGTACCCGGGACAGGGGGTTTTGAGCAGTTCTTC
>few|TRBJ1-2|TRBD1|TRBV18
CASSGGTGGYGYTF
TGTGCCAGCTCCGGAGGGACAGGTGGCTATGGCTACACCTTC
>NA|TRBJ1-2|TRBD1|TRBV20-1
CSATGTGGNYGYTF
TGCAGTGCTACGGGGACAGGGGGTAACTATGGCTACACCTTC
>NA|TRBJ1-6|NA|TRBV11-3
CASSFGWSTHSPLHF
TGTGCCAGCAGCTTCGGCTGGTCGACTCATTCACCCCTCCACTTT
>few|TRBJ2-1|TRBD2|TRBV5-1
CASSGSGSDYNEQFF
TGCGCCAGCAGCGGTAGCGGGAGCGACTACAATGAGCAGTTCTTC
>NA|TRBJ1-5|NA|TRBV10-3
CAISAGDYSNQPQHF
TGTGCCATCAGTGCAGGGGATTATAGCAATCAGCCCCAGCATTTT
>many|TRBJ2-1|NA|TRBV29-1
CSGRGSSYNEQFF
TGCAGCGGCCGAGGGAGCTCCTACAATGAGCAGTTCTTC
>NA|TRBJ2-7|NA|TRBV3-1
CASSLRASAYEQYF
TGTGCCAGCAGCCTCCGGGCCTCCGCCTACGAGCAGTACTTC
>NA|TRBJ2-1|TRBD1|TRBV2
CASRVGQGFGNEQFF
TGTGCCAGCAGGGTCGGACAGGGGTTTGGGAATGAGCAGTTCTTC
>NA|TRBJ2-7|NA|TRBV19
CASSIDSPYEQYF
TGTGCCAGTAGTATCGACAGCCCCTACGAGCAGTACTTC
>NA|TRBJ2-3|TRBD2|TRBV6-6
CASSYLREGTDTQYF
TGTGCCAGCAGTTACTTGCGGGAGGGGACAGATACGCAGTATTTT
>NA|TRBJ2-1|NA|TRBV7-2
CASTLLFSGLSSYNEQFF
TGTGCCAGCACCTTACTGTTCAGCGGACTGAGCTCCTACAATGAGCAGTTCTTC
>NA|TRBJ2-7|NA|TRBV6-1
CASSEGDQSDEQYF
TGTGCCAGCAGTGAGGGGGACCAGTCGGACGAGCAGTACTTC
>NA|TRBJ2-7|NA|TRBV7-2
CASSADGGEYF
TGTGCCAGCAGCGCCGATGGGGGAGAGTACTTC
>few|TRBJ2-7|NA|TRBV5-1
CASTPTASSYEQYF
TGCGCCAGCACCCCAACAGCGAGCTCCTACGAGCAGTACTTC
>NA|TRBJ1-2|TRBD1|TRBV7-9
CASSQGQADYGYTF
TGTGCCAGCAGCCAGGGACAGGCTGACTATGGCTACACCTTC
>NA|TRBJ1-6|TRBD1|TRBV4-2
CASSQEGTGGLLSPLHF
TGTGCCAGCAGCCAAGAGGGGACAGGGGGCTTGTTATCACCCCTCCACTTT
>NA|TRBJ2-3|NA|TRBV7-8
CASSSGQYADTQYF
TGTGCCAGCAGCTCGGGACAATACGCAGATACGCAGTATTTT
>NA|TRBJ2-1|TRBD2|TRBV6-2/TRBV6-3
CASSFTVLAGVYNEQFF
TGTGCCAGCAGTTTCACCGTTCTAGCGGGAGTGTACAATGAGCAGTTCTTC
>many|TRBJ1-6|NA|TRBV12-3/TRBV12-4
CASSPPPNSPLHF
TGTGCCAGCAGCCCTCCCCCTAATTCACCCCTCCACTTT
>few|TRBJ2-7|TRBD2|TRBV24-1
CATSESTGGPRGYEQYF
TGTGCCACCAGTGAATCGACGGGAGGGCCAAGGGGATACGAGCAGTACTTC
>NA|TRBJ2-4|TRBD1|TRBV25-1
CASRAGTGDENIQYF
TGTGCCAGCAGAGCCGGGACAGGGGACGAAAACATTCAGTACTTC
>many|TRBJ2-3|NA|TRBV7-3
CASSSRTVDTQYF
TGTGCCAGCAGCTCCAGGACAGTAGATACGCAGTATTTT
>NA|TRBJ2-1|NA|TRBV7-9
CASSLAQGFDNEQFF
TGTGCCAGCAGCTTAGCGCAGGGTTTCGACAATGAGCAGTTCTTC
>NA|TRBJ2-1|TRBD2|TRBV3-1
CASSPDSGGNGEQFF
TGTGCCAGCAGCCCAGACAGCGGGGGTAACGGTGAGCAGTTCTTC
>NA|TRBJ2-5|TRBD1|TRBV24-1
CATSDSGTVQETQYF
TGTGCCACCAGTGATTCCGGGACAGTCCAAGAGACCCAGTACTTC
>NA|TRBJ2-4|TRBD2|TRBV7-2
CASSWGLAGGPGNIQYF
TGTGCCAGCAGCTGGGGACTAGCGGGAGGGCCGGGGAACATTCAGTACTTC
>few|TRBJ2-7|NA|TRBV6-1
CASSERAGVDEQYF
TGTGCCAGCAGTGAAAGGGCAGGGGTGGACGAGCAGTACTTC
>NA|TRBJ2-7|TRBD2|TRBV5-1
CASSQGTSGGPTYEQYF
TGCGCCAGCAGCCAGGGGACTAGCGGGGGGCCTACCTACGAGCAGTACTTC
>few|TRBJ2-1|TRBD2|TRBV20-1
CSATLGDYYNEQFF
TGCAGTGCCACCCTCGGGGACTACTACAATGAGCAGTTCTTC
>NA|TRBJ2-1|NA|TRBV3-1
CASSQDLRVDEQFF
TGTGCCAGCAGCCAAGACCTCAGGGTCGATGAGCAGTTCTTC
>NA|TRBJ2-1|NA|TRBV5-5
CASSLVRPPYNEQFF
TGTGCCAGCAGCTTGGTTAGGCCACCTTACAATGAGCAGTTCTTC
>NA|TRBJ2-2|TRBD1|TRBV29-1
CSVGTGLAGELFF
TGCAGCGTCGGGACAGGGTTGGCCGGGGAGCTGTTTTTT
>NA|TRBJ1-2|NA|TRBV27
CASSLFSGVNYGYTF
TGTGCCAGCAGTTTATTTTCAGGGGTTAACTATGGCTACACCTTC
>few|TRBJ2-3|NA|TRBV18
CASSPLRADTQYF
TGTGCCAGCTCACCACTCAGGGCAGATACGCAGTATTTT
>NA|TRBJ2-7|TRBD1|TRBV4-1
CASSLLRGQSYEQYF
TGCGCCAGCAGCCTCTTACGGGGACAGTCCTACGAGCAGTACTTC
>NA|TRBJ1-5|TRBD1|TRBV12-3/TRBV12-4
CASRDRGNQPQHF
TGTGCCAGCAGGGACAGGGGCAATCAGCCCCAGCATTTT
>few|TRBJ2-3|TRBD2|TRBV9
CASSFRGREGTDTQYF
TGTGCCAGCAGCTTCCGAGGGCGGGAGGGCACAGATACGCAGTATTTT
>few|TRBJ2-1|TRBD2|TRBV14
CASSLTWQLAGAGEQFF
TGTGCCAGCAGCTTGACCTGGCAACTAGCGGGAGCCGGTGAGCAGTTCTTC
>many|TRBJ1-1|NA|TRBV6-5
CASSYRGGARNTEAFF
TGTGCCAGCAGTTACAGGGGAGGGGCAAGGAACACTGAAGCTTTCTTT
>NA|TRBJ2-5|NA|TRBV19
CASSIAETQYF
TGTGCCAGTAGTATAGCGGAGACCCAGTACTTC
>many|TRBJ2-3|NA|TRBV4-3
CASSHTGYGTPDTQYF
TGCGCCAGCAGCCATACGGGATACGGGACCCCAGATACGCAGTATTTT
>NA|TRBJ2-3|NA|TRBV15
CATSRDVALDTQYF
TGTGCCACCAGCCGGGATGTGGCCCTAGATACGCAGTATTTT
>NA|TRBJ2-5|NA|TRBV21-1
CASSKSLGGGPKETQYF
TGTGCCAGCAGCAAATCATTGGGTGGAGGGCCCAAGGAGACCCAGTACTTC
>NA|TRBJ2-1|NA|TRBV27
CASSLTRTNEQFF
TGTGCCAGCAGTTTAACGCGGACCAATGAGCAGTTCTTC
>NA|TRBJ2-1|TRBD2|TRBV5-1
CASIAGGEYNEQFF
TGCGCCAGTATAGCGGGAGGTGAATACAATGAGCAGTTCTTC
>many|TRBJ2-7|TRBD1|TRBV6-2/TRBV6-3
CASSYSGEGAYEQYF
TGTGCCAGCAGTTACTCCGGCGAGGGGGCTTACGAGCAGTACTTC
>NA|TRBJ2-1|TRBD2|TRBV6-5
CASSVGDYYNEQFF
TGTGCCAGCTCGGTCGGGGACTACTACAATGAGCAGTTCTTC
>NA|TRBJ1-1|NA|TRBV29-1
CSADRGFLLDTEAFF
TGCAGCGCCGACCGCGGTTTCCTCTTGGACACTGAAGCTTTCTTT
>many|TRBJ2-2|TRBD2|TRBV7-9
CASSPRLAGNTGELFF
TGTGCCAGCAGCCCGAGGCTAGCGGGGAACACCGGGGAGCTGTTTTTT
>NA|TRBJ2-1|NA|TRBV19
CASTRTDYNEQFF
TGTGCCAGTACCAGGACAGATTACAATGAGCAGTTCTTC